One sample yielded the 22 T cell receptor beta chains listed below, sequenced in a study of blood T cell repertoires in COVID-19. Only in-frame clones appear in the TCRdb table, and some are missing; sequencing was by immunoSEQ multiplex PCR. The data hold approximately 94,000 clones, with more than 85% observed a single time. Sequenced material: peripheral blood. The receptors derive from a man aged 30-40 years in a cohort sampled during active COVID-19.

V and J are TRBV18 and TRBJ1-2, with TRBD1 matching over 7 bases. The junction had 7 bases not matched to a gene; V was cut back by 6 bases and J by 6 bases. The CDR3 sequence is 13 residues long. Per the germline V gene, CDR1 is KGHSH and CDR2 is LQKENI. The CDR3 protein is CASSGNRGDGYTF. The CDR3 DNA reads TGTGCCAGCTCCGGGAACAGGGGCGATGGCTACACCTTC. Full variable domain (outside the CDR3, taken from reference TRBV18 and TRBJ1-2): NAGVMQNPRHLVRRRGQEARLRCSPMKGHSHVYWYRQLPEEGLKFMVYLQKENIIDESGMPKERFSAEFPKEGPSILRIQQVVRGDSAAYFCASSGNRGDGYTFGSGTRLTVV.

This clone has just one count. The J gene is TRBJ1-2, the V gene TRBV28; no firm D call. Germline CDR1 and CDR2: MDHEN and SYDVKM. V lost 6 bases, J lost 8 bases, and 13 bases lay in between. The CDR3 length is 12 residues. Written as DNA, the CDR3 is TGTGCCAGCAGATCAGGAGGCGAGGGCTACACCTTC. Residues: CASRSGGEGYTF.

The chain links TRBV5-4 to TRBJ1-2, with TRBD1 as a possible D gene (5 bases). This CDR3 is built from 13 residues. Looked up from germline, CDR1 is SGHNT and CDR2 is YYREEE (reference sequence). V gave up 4 bases and J gave up 6 bases, with 13 bases separating them. CDR3 in DNA: TGTGCCAGCAGCCCGGGGGGGGAGAATGGCTACACCTTC. Translated, it gives CASSPGGENGYTF.

The rearrangement links TRBV5-8 to TRBJ1-2; D unresolved. Trimming removed 4 bases from V and 0 bases from J, with 13 bases in between. Germline CDR1 is SGHTS and CDR2 is YDEGEE. The CDR3 is made up of 15 amino acids. CDR3 sequence (DNA): TGTGCCAGCAGCCTGATTCGGGTTTCTAACTATGGCTACACCTTC. Translation gives CASSLIRVSNYGYTF. The full variable domain, completed using reference TRBV5-8 and TRBJ1-2, is EAGVTQSPTHLIKTRGQQATLRCSPISGHTSVYWYQQALGLGLQFLLWYDEGEERNRGNFPPRFSGRQFPNYSSELNVNALELEDSALYLCASSLIRVSNYGYTFGSGTRLTVV.

The rearrangement uses TRBV6-5 and TRBJ2-1; 8 bases are shared with TRBD1. V gave up 2 bases and J gave up 5 bases; unmatched junction bases: 5. The V gene's germline CDR1 is MNHEY and CDR2 SVGAGI. This CDR3 comprises 15 residues. The CDR3: CASSYEDRVHNEQFF. The CDR3 coding sequence is TGTGCCAGCAGTTACGAGGACAGGGTTCACAATGAGCAGTTCTTC.

The chain has TRBV6-5 and TRBJ2-7; 10 nucleotides line up with TRBD1. The trim removed 7 bases at V and 2 bases at J, leaving 5 bases unmatched. Germline CDR1 MNHEY, CDR2 SVGAGI. There are 14 residues in the CDR3. Here the CDR3 DNA reads TGTGCCAGCACCAAGGACAGGGGGACCTACGAGCAGTACTTC. Its translation: CASTKDRGTYEQYF.

This clone was picked up a small number of times. V usage is TRBV9 and J usage is TRBJ2-7; 8 nucleotides line up with TRBD2. With 0 bases clipped from V and 1 base from J, the junction kept 3 bases outside the gene matches. This CDR3 has 15 residues. Per germline, CDR1 SGDLS and CDR2 YYNGEE. The CDR3 DNA reads as TGTGCCAGCAGCGTAGCCTCGGGAGGGTCCTACGAGCAGTACTTC. Encoded protein: CASSVASGGSYEQYF.

This clone was recorded once. The CDR3 DNA follows: TGTGCCAGTAGTTCTCGAGGGGCGGGGGACAATCAGCCCCAGCATTTT. This gives the protein CASSSRGAGDNQPQHF. The V and J genes are TRBV19 and TRBJ1-5; the D gene is possibly TRBD1 (5 bases). Germline CDR1 reads LNHDA; CDR2 reads SQIVND (reference sequence). The CDR3 consists of 16 residues. Trimming took off 5 bases at V and 3 bases at J, with 17 bases between the two ends.

The J gene is TRBJ1-4, the V gene TRBV7-2, with 7 bases that match TRBD1. The ends lost 5 bases at V and 8 bases at J; junction bases unmatched: 11. Germline V gene sequence: CDR1 SGHTA, CDR2 FQGNSA. The CDR3 totals 15 residues. CDR3 protein: CASSVTGEVGEKLFF. For the CDR3, the DNA is TGTGCCAGCAGCGTAACAGGGGAGGTCGGCGAAAAACTGTTTTTT.

This chain uses TRBV6-6 with TRBJ1-1; 7 bases are a match to TRBD1. The J segment lost 0 bases and the V segment lost 5 bases, leaving 12 bases of the junction unmatched. The CDR3 covers 17 residues. Germline CDR1 reads MNHNY; CDR2 reads SVGAGI (reference sequence). The CDR3 loop reads CASSHGTAGYLNTEAFF. DNA for the CDR3: TGTGCCAGCAGTCACGGGACAGCGGGCTATTTGAACACTGAAGCTTTCTTT.

The chain is built from TRBV5-6 and TRBJ2-2; D might be TRBD2 (5 bases). V lost 6 bases and J lost 6, with 15 bases in between. CDR3 length equals 14 residues. Looked up from germline, CDR1 is SGHDT and CDR2 is YYEEEE. In nucleotides, the CDR3 is TGTGCCAGCAACCGCGGACTGGACTCCGGGGAGCTGTTTTTT. Translating gives CASNRGLDSGELFF.

Comment on this clone: Other DNA sequences in this specimen translate into the identical CDR3. As DNA, the CDR3 is TGTGCCAGCAGCCCAACGTCTGCACTAGCGGACACCGGGGAGCTGTTTTTT. Protein: CASSPTSALADTGELFF. The chain carries TRBV7-9 and TRBJ2-2; 8 nucleotides align to TRBD2. Per the germline V gene, CDR1 is SEHNR and CDR2 is FQNEAQ (reference sequence). Trimming took 5 bases from V and 3 from J; bases not matched to a gene: 11. This CDR3 spans 17 amino acids.

The rearrangement joins TRBV6-1 to TRBJ1-1, with 8 bases fitting TRBD1. The CDR3 totals 13 residues. Germline V gene sequence: CDR1 MNHNS, CDR2 SASEGT. V shed 7 bases, J shed 5 bases, and the junction held 6 bases outside the gene matches. CDR3 sequence: CASTTDRATEAFF. For the CDR3, the DNA is TGTGCCAGCACGACGGACAGGGCAACTGAAGCTTTCTTT.

The J gene is TRBJ1-2, the V gene TRBV19, with a weak D call TRBD1 (5 bases). The V and J ends lost 7 bases and 7 bases respectively, with 13 bases between them. Germline CDR1 is LNHDA and CDR2 is SQIVND (reference sequence). This CDR3 spans 12 amino acids. CDR3 in DNA: TGTGCCAGTACGGACAATTTCTCTGGCTACACCTTC. Translation gives CASTDNFSGYTF.

This clone was seen more than once but under ten times. V gene TRBV5-1 combines with J gene TRBJ1-2, with D perhaps matching TRBD1 (5 bases). Germline values: CDR1 SGHRS, CDR2 YFSETQ. V was clipped by 0 bases and J by 7 bases, with 10 bases between them. The CDR3 runs to 13 residues. In DNA form, the CDR3 reads TGCGCCAGCAGCTTGGCAGGGTTTCGTGGCTACACCTTC. Protein sequence: CASSLAGFRGYTF.

The rearrangement joins TRBV7-3 to TRBJ2-3; 7 nucleotides align to TRBD1. The trim removed 2 bases at V and 1 base at J, leaving 3 bases unmatched. Germline loops: CDR1 SGHTA, CDR2 FQGTGA. The CDR3 contains 15 residues. The CDR3 spells CASSLWTGRTDTQYF. In DNA, the CDR3 is TGTGCCAGCAGCTTATGGACAGGCCGCACAGATACGCAGTATTTT. Filled out from reference TRBV7-3 and TRBJ2-3, the complete variable domain reads GAGVSQTPSNKVTEKGKYVELRCDPISGHTALYWYRQSLGQGPEFLIYFQGTGAADDSGLPNDRFFAVRPEGSVSTLKIQRTERGDSAVYLCASSLWTGRTDTQYFGPGTRLTVL.

The rearrangement uses TRBV6-5 and TRBJ1-1; D remains ambiguous. CDR3 length: 14 residues. Germline V gene data show CDR1 as MNHEY and CDR2 as SVGAGI. Trimming cost V 0 bases and J 4 bases, with 9 bases left between them. DNA of the CDR3: TGTGCCAGCAGTTACTCGACCGGGGTCACTGAAGCTTTCTTT. This sequence encodes CASSYSTGVTEAFF.

The chain has TRBV30 and TRBJ2-3; D possibly corresponds to TRBD2 (5 bases). This CDR3 is built from 12 residues. V gave up 0 bases and J gave up 6 bases, with 7 bases separating them. Germline assignment: CDR1 GTSNPN and CDR2 SVGIG (reference sequence). CDR3: CAWSVPGDTQYF. CDR3 nucleotide sequence: TGTGCCTGGAGTGTACCGGGGGATACGCAGTATTTT.

This chain links TRBV9 with TRBJ1-6; perhaps TRBD1 as D (6 bases). The CDR3 extends over 15 amino acids. Trimming removed 0 bases at V and 9 bases at J, with 13 bases between. The V gene's germline CDR1 is SGDLS and CDR2 YYNGEE. CDR3 DNA sequence: TGTGCCAGCAGCGTAGAGGGGGGGATGGGTTCACCCCTCCACTTT. Protein: CASSVEGGMGSPLHF.

This clone turned up a few times. The V gene is TRBV9, the J gene TRBJ2-3, with no clear D. The CDR3 spans 13 residues. The V and J ends lost 0 bases and 3 bases respectively, with 5 bases between them. Germline-derived CDR1 and CDR2 are SGDLS and YYNGEE. CDR3 residues: CASSVDWTDTQYF. The DNA of the CDR3 is TGTGCCAGCAGCGTAGACTGGACAGATACGCAGTATTTT.

V is TRBV5-1 and J is TRBJ1-1, with 7 nucleotides matching TRBD1. After removal of 6 bases from V and 7 bases from J, the junction contained 27 bases not matched to a gene. CDR1 and CDR2 (germline): SGHRS, YFSETQ. There are 19 residues in the CDR3. CDR3 nucleotides: TGCGCCAGCACCTCCACCGGGACAGCAAATAAGGGGGGTGATGGTGAAGCTTTCTTT. As protein: CASTSTGTANKGGDGEAFF.

This rearrangement joins TRBV10-3 to TRBJ2-1; 7 bases line up with TRBD1. Unmatched junction bases numbered 1, after V lost 4 bases and J lost 1 base. This CDR3 spans 14 amino acids. Germline V CDR1 and CDR2: ENHRY, SYGVKD. CDR3 sequence reads: CAISAQGSYNEQFF. In nucleotides, the CDR3 is TGTGCCATCAGTGCACAGGGGTCCTACAATGAGCAGTTCTTC.